The rows below give T cell receptor beta chains drawn from one sample of a study of T-cell memory formation after mild COVID-19. TCRdb re-called the 5' RACE reads with MiXCR, one entry per CDR3 protein. The sample records roughly 280,000 distinct CDR3 sequences, 15% to 20% being singletons. Sample: PBMCs or a T cell subset sorted from them (not recorded which). Receptors were obtained from a young man who had mild COVID-19 (a few samples of this study predate the infection). Cell type and time point are not known. CDR3s include the opening cysteine and the closing phenylalanine or tryptophan. A D gene is named only where the DNA matches it firmly. For some rows the clone size is stated as once, few or many, or as a class when expanded; others skip it.

J,size,D,V,CDR3,DNA
TRBJ2-3,few,TRBD2,TRBV5-1,CASSLSVSGADTQYF,TGCGCCAGCAGCTTGTCGGTTAGCGGGGCAGATACGCAGTATTTT
TRBJ2-5,few,-,TRBV6-5,CASSRTRSEETQYF,TGTGCCAGCAGTCGAACAAGGTCCGAAGAGACCCAGTACTTC
TRBJ1-5,-,-,TRBV19,CASSISGVGSNQPQHF,TGTGCCAGTAGTATATCGGGGGTAGGGTCCAATCAGCCCCAGCATTTT
TRBJ2-5,-,-,TRBV11-2,CASSRQENQETQYF,TGTGCCAGCAGCCGACAGGAAAACCAAGAGACCCAGTACTTC
TRBJ2-1,many,TRBD1,TRBV12-3/TRBV12-4,CASSYDRVAYNEQFF,TGTGCCAGCAGCTATGACAGGGTTGCCTACAATGAGCAGTTCTTC
TRBJ2-3,few,-,TRBV7-2,CASSLEFSDTQYF,TGTGCCAGCAGCTTAGAGTTTTCAGATACGCAGTATTTT
TRBJ2-5,-,-,TRBV18,CASSPPGDWETQYF,TGTGCCAGCTCACCACCGGGGGATTGGGAGACCCAGTACTTC
TRBJ1-1,-,-,TRBV4-1,CASSQDPAGTVEAFF,TGCGCCAGCAGCCAAGACCCGGCGGGCACAGTTGAAGCTTTCTTT
TRBJ1-1,-,-,TRBV7-9,CASSSGAGAAVAEAF,TGTGCCAGCAGCTCGGGGGCAGGGGCTGCGGTCGCTGAAGCTTTT
TRBJ1-5,few,TRBD1,TRBV6-2/TRBV6-3,CASSRQGYQPQHF,TGTGCCAGCAGTCGACAGGGCTATCAGCCCCAGCATTTT
TRBJ2-7,-,-,TRBV7-9,CASNGDGTDYEQYF,TGTGCCAGCAACGGGGACGGGACTGACTACGAGCAGTACTTC
TRBJ2-3,many,-,TRBV7-9,CASSLEGAGTQYF,TGTGCCAGCAGCTTAGAGGGTGCCGGGACGCAGTATTTT
TRBJ1-2,few,-,TRBV28,CASSPQTTGYTF,TGTGCCAGCAGTCCCCAGACAACTGGCTACACCTTC
TRBJ2-3,few,-,TRBV7-2,CASSLEESTDTQYF,TGTGCCAGCAGCTTAGAGGAGAGCACAGATACGCAGTATTTT
TRBJ2-3,-,TRBD2,TRBV6-5,CASNRLAGTDTQYF,TGTGCCAGCAACCGACTAGCGGGGACAGATACGCAGTATTTT
TRBJ1-1,-,-,TRBV6-5,CASSPRGGLRTEAFF,TGTGCCAGCAGTCCACGTGGGGGGCTACGCACTGAAGCTTTCTTT
TRBJ1-1,few,-,TRBV7-9,CASSLDRVVTEAFF,TGTGCCAGCAGCTTAGACAGGGTGGTCACTGAAGCTTTCTTT
TRBJ2-2,-,-,TRBV2,CASSVRPNTGELFF,TGTGCCAGCAGTGTGAGACCGAACACCGGGGAGCTGTTTTTT
TRBJ2-3,-,TRBD2,TRBV27,CASTNRGGADTQYF,TGTGCCAGCACCAACCGGGGGGGGGCAGATACGCAGTATTTT
TRBJ2-5,-,-,TRBV9,CASSAGRQETQYF,TGTGCCAGCAGCGCGGGTCGCCAAGAGACCCAGTACTTC